This T cell receptor (beta chain) emerged from a study of blood T cell repertoires in COVID-19. The germline V gene encodes CDR1 LGHDT and CDR2 YNNKEL (reference sequence). The CDR3 loop spans 11 amino acids. Trimming removed 7 bases from V and 4 bases from J, with 7 bases in between. Using immunoSEQ multiplex PCR, the repertoire was profiled, and TCRdb retains in-frame clones only, with some absent. Of tens of thousands of clones in the sample, nearly 90% were seen once. The source material was peripheral blood. The chain is built from TRBV3-1 (or the pseudogene TRBV3-2) and TRBJ1-1, with D uncertain. The origin of this receptor is a man in his fifties or sixties with acute or convalescent COVID-19. The chain's CDR3 is CASNSGTEAFF. CDR3 coding DNA: TGTGCCAGCAATTCGGGCACTGAAGCTTTCTTT.